The next 16 T cell receptor beta chains were all read from a single sample in a study of T cells in Graves' hyperthyroidism and ophthalmopathy. Amplified TCR beta CDR3 regions derived from RNA transcripts. Primed by the HTBI set, a first-round RT-PCR was run on the TCR CDR3. TCRdb re-called the multiplex PCR reads with MiXCR, one entry per CDR3 protein. The data contain more than 150,000 distinct CDR3 sequences, approximately 17% of them singletons. The sequenced material came from blood. Receptors originate from a woman aged 50 to 60 with Graves' hyperthyroidism.

The J gene is TRBJ1-6, the V gene TRBV4-1; D gene uncertain. Germline loops: CDR1 MGHRA, CDR2 YSYEKL. The CDR3 runs 15 residues. V lost 0 bases and J lost 7, with 10 bases in between. This chain's CDR3 is CASSQDALSNSPLHF. The CDR3, as DNA: TGCGCCAGCAGCCAAGACGCCCTCTCGAATTCACCCCTCCACTTT.

In this sample, this clonotype turned up many times. The CDR3 DNA sequence: TGTGCCAGCAAGCCAGGGGGGGAAAAACTGTTTTTT. Translated: CASKPGGEKLFF. The chain uses TRBV25-1 and TRBJ1-4; 7 bases agree with TRBD1. The V gene's germline CDR1 is MGHDK and CDR2 SYGVNS. The V segment lost 7 bases and the J segment 8 bases; nucleotides outside the gene matches: 4. The CDR3 contains 12 residues.

This clonotype was seen at least ten times. The rearrangement joins TRBV19 to TRBJ2-2, with 11 bases that match TRBD2. CDR1 LNHDA and CDR2 SQIVND come from the germline V gene (reference sequence). After removal of 3 bases from V and 1 base from J, the junction contained 10 bases not matched to a gene. The length of the CDR3 is 19 residues. The CDR3 DNA reads TGTGCCAGTAGTATTGGTTGGCTAGCGGGGGGTTTGAACACCGGGGAGCTGTTTTTT. Amino acids: CASSIGWLAGGLNTGELFF.

At least ten counts were recorded for this clonotype. The chain uses TRBV7-8 and TRBJ1-1; D is possibly TRBD1 (5 bases). V gave up 0 bases and J gave up 1 base, with 9 bases separating them. Germline V CDR1 and CDR2: SGHVS, FQNEAQ. The CDR3 sequence is 15 residues long. CDR3 amino acids: CASSLAGVGNTEAFF. CDR3 coding DNA: TGTGCCAGCAGCTTAGCGGGGGTAGGGAACACTGAAGCTTTCTTT.

This clonotype has ten or more counts. The chain couples TRBV5-8 to TRBJ2-3; D might be TRBD1 (5 bases). Per germline, CDR1 SGHTS and CDR2 YDEGEE. This CDR3 is 14 amino acids long. V lost 4 bases and J lost 0, with 9 bases in between. The CDR3 nucleotides are TGTGCCAGCAGCGAGACAGCTAGCACAGATACGCAGTATTTT. It encodes CASSETASTDTQYF.

This clonotype appeared many times. The chain is built from TRBV20-1 and TRBJ2-2, with TRBD1 identical over 9 bases. CDR3 length: 12 residues. V shed 6 bases and J 6 bases; nucleotides not matched to a gene: 2. Germline lookup yields CDR1 DFQATT and CDR2 SNEGSKA (reference sequence). The CDR3 region is CSARTGAGELFF. For the CDR3, the DNA is TGCAGTGCCAGGACAGGGGCCGGGGAGCTGTTTTTT.

This clonotype was detected only a few times. The chain employs TRBV19 and TRBJ1-3; TRBD1 aligns across 9 bases. The germline V gene has CDR1 LNHDA and CDR2 SQIVND (reference sequence). The CDR3 spans 16 residues. Trimming at V came to 7 bases and at J to 4 bases, leaving 11 bases not matched to a gene. In DNA, the CDR3 is TGTGCCAGTATCCCATTCGGGACAGGGCAGGGAAACACCATATATTTT. Its protein product is CASIPFGTGQGNTIYF.

This clonotype occurred many times. The chain has TRBV20-1 and TRBJ2-7, with 10 bases identical to TRBD2. V shed 0 bases and J 3 bases; nucleotides not matched to a gene: 2. Germline V CDR1 and CDR2: DFQATT, SNEGSKA (reference sequence). CDR3 length: 14 amino acids. For the CDR3, the DNA is TGCAGTGCTAGAGAACTAGCGGGGAGCTACGAGCAGTACTTC. Protein sequence: CSARELAGSYEQYF.

The rearrangement joins TRBV4-1 to TRBJ2-5; 7 nucleotides agree with TRBD2. The junction had 13 bases not matched to a gene; V was cut back by 4 bases and J by 2 bases. The CDR3 totals 17 residues. Germline-derived CDR1 and CDR2 are MGHRA and YSYEKL. The CDR3 loop reads CASSPGPSSGVQETQYF. In DNA form, the CDR3 reads TGCGCCAGCAGCCCAGGCCCCTCCAGCGGGGTACAAGAGACCCAGTACTTC.

This clonotype has ten or more counts. This chain uses TRBV11-3 with TRBJ2-7, with D perhaps TRBD1 (6 bases). Germline CDR1 reads SGHNT; CDR2 reads YENEEA. Trimming shortened V by 5 bases and J by 3 bases, and 17 bases separated the two germline ends. This CDR3 is 15 amino acids long. The CDR3: CASSPGGQSYYEQYF. CDR3 coding DNA: TGTGCCAGCAGCCCTGGGGGCCAGAGCTACTACGAGCAGTACTTC.

This clonotype was seen many times. The gene calls are TRBV28 and TRBJ1-5; D unclear. There are 14 residues in the CDR3. Germline CDR1 and CDR2: MDHEN and SYDVKM. Trimming took 7 bases from V and 5 from J, leaving 15 bases between them. This chain's CDR3 is CASKVGSSYQPQHF. Here the CDR3 DNA reads TGTGCCAGCAAAGTCGGATCGTCCTATCAGCCCCAGCATTTT.

This clonotype was picked up a small number of times. V usage is TRBV5-8 and J usage is TRBJ2-1; D is perhaps TRBD1 or TRBD2 (6 bases each). Looked up from germline, CDR1 is SGHTS and CDR2 is YDEGEE. The CDR3 spans 15 residues. The V and J ends lost 4 bases and 5 bases respectively, with 16 bases between them. The CDR3 coding sequence is TGTGCCAGCAGCCGTGGGGGGACACACCACAATGAGCAGTTCTTC. Translated, it gives CASSRGGTHHNEQFF.

The table lists this clonotype with many counts. V gene TRBV27 combines with J gene TRBJ1-2, with 8 bases identical to TRBD1. Germline V lookup: CDR1 MNHEY, CDR2 SMNVEV (reference sequence). The CDR3 extends over 13 amino acids. V was clipped by 7 bases and J by 6 bases; unmatched bases: 7. CDR3 nucleotide sequence: TGTGCCAGCAAAGGACAGGGAGGAGATGGCTACACCTTC. This encodes CASKGQGGDGYTF.

This clonotype was picked up many times. The gene calls are TRBV7-8 and TRBJ1-2; a weak D match, TRBD1 (6 bases). Germline V gives CDR1 SGHVS, CDR2 FQNEAQ. Trimming shortened V by 1 base and J by 9 bases, and 15 bases separated the two germline ends. The CDR3 length is 14 residues. Here the CDR3 DNA reads TGTGCCAGCAGCTTAGGCCTCTGGGACAACCGCTACACCTTC. Translating it yields CASSLGLWDNRYTF.

At least ten counts were recorded for this clonotype. The gene calls are TRBV5-6 and TRBJ2-1; TRBD2 matches at 11 bases. This CDR3 is built from 22 residues. Germline CDR1 and CDR2: SGHDT and YYEEEE. Germline trimming cut 2 bases from V and 8 bases from J; bases unmatched to any gene: 27. The CDR3 sequence is CASSLMLAGGYLPPLRGDEQFF. The CDR3, as DNA: TGTGCCAGCAGCTTAATGCTAGCGGGGGGTTACCTTCCTCCGCTCCGGGGGGATGAGCAGTTCTTC.

This clonotype has ten or more counts. This chain uses TRBV2 with TRBJ2-3; D is undetermined. V lost 1 base and J 3 bases, leaving 11 bases between the germline ends. Germline V gene lookup returns CDR1 SNHLY and CDR2 FYNNEI. The CDR3 runs to 15 residues. CDR3 sequence reads: CASSEEHLGTDTQYF. As DNA, the CDR3 is TGTGCCAGCAGTGAAGAGCATTTAGGAACAGATACGCAGTATTTT.